Each of the 22 T cell receptor beta chains below was sequenced from the same sample in a study of cytomegalovirus exposure and HLA in healthy donors (dated by TCRdb to the late 2010s). Library creation used the immunoSEQ multiplex PCR assay. A mixture of 60 forward primers for TCR Vbeta segments and 13 reverse primers for TCR Jbeta segments was used in the multiplex PCR. Entries here come from immuneACCESS through TCRdb and include only in-frame sequences with V and J called. Some clones fail to appear in such tables; in the studies checked, an unresolved V gene covers under half of the shortfall, and the cause of the remainder is unknown. This sample holds a few hundred thousand clones; around 80% were observed only once. About 7.3% of the sample rests with the top ten. The sequenced material came from PBMCs. All receptors come from a woman aged 55-69 years in good health and CMV-seropositive.

The chain recombines TRBV12-5 with TRBJ2-1, with D possibly TRBD2 on 5 matching bases. The CDR3 consists of 17 residues. Between the trimmed V and J ends, which lost 2 bases and 5 bases, there was a span of 19 bases. Germline V gene lookup returns CDR1 LGHNT and CDR2 FRNRAP. The CDR3 nucleotides are TGTGCTAGTGGTTTGCCAACCCCTGCGGGCGTGAACAATGAGCAGTTCTTC. Encoded protein: CASGLPTPAGVNNEQFF.

The chain has TRBV27 and TRBJ2-7; possible D gene TRBD1, 5 bases. This CDR3 contains 16 residues. V was cut by 5 bases and J by 1 base, with 18 bases left in between. Germline CDR1 and CDR2: MNHEY and SMNVEV (reference sequence). The CDR3 here is CASSPRLPGLSYEQYF. In DNA, the CDR3 is TGTGCCAGCAGTCCCCGTTTGCCAGGGCTTTCCTACGAGCAGTACTTC.

The chain employs TRBV6-5 and TRBJ1-1; no clear D gene. The CDR3 contains 14 residues. V was pared by 6 bases and J by 0 bases, with 11 bases between. Germline V CDR1 and CDR2: MNHEY, SVGAGI. The chain's CDR3 is CASRNDLMNTEAFF. The CDR3 DNA reads as TGTGCCAGCAGGAACGATCTAATGAACACTGAAGCTTTCTTT.

The sample holds a few counts of this clone. The chain recombines TRBV18 with TRBJ2-3, with TRBD2 matching over 15 bases. CDR1 is KGHSH, CDR2 LQKENI, per germline. This CDR3 comprises 18 residues. Trimming cost V 5 bases and J 1 base; bases outside gene matches: 7. CDR3 region: CASSTRTSGRARTDTQYF. The CDR3 coding sequence is TGTGCCAGCTCAACGAGGACTAGCGGGAGGGCCCGCACAGATACGCAGTATTTT.

The genes are TRBV2 and TRBJ2-1; TRBD2 might be the D (6 bases). Trimming took off 7 bases at V and 5 bases at J, with 15 bases between the two ends. The CDR3 totals 14 residues. Germline values: CDR1 SNHLY, CDR2 FYNNEI. The CDR3 protein is CASMRLAQNNEQFF. The CDR3 DNA reads TGTGCCAGCATGCGTCTAGCGCAAAACAATGAGCAGTTCTTC. Combining the CDR3 with reference TRBV2 and TRBJ2-1 gives the whole variable domain EPEVTQTPSHQVTQMGQEVILRCVPISNHLYFYWYRQILGQKVEFLVSFYNNEISEKSEIFDDQFSVERPDGSNFTLKIRSTKLEDSAMYFCASMRLAQNNEQFFGPGTRLTVL.

The gene calls are TRBV7-3 and TRBJ2-1, with D possibly being TRBD2 (6 bases). Trimming removed 0 bases from V and 5 bases from J, with 20 bases in between. The CDR3 covers 18 residues. Germline V CDR1 and CDR2: SGHTA, FQGTGA. In DNA form, the CDR3 reads TGTGCCAGCAGCTTAACGGATTCGGGGGAGTGGGTCGACAATGAGCAGTTCTTC. Residues: CASSLTDSGEWVDNEQFF.

The chain joins TRBV5-4 to TRBJ2-2; weak D call: TRBD1 (6 bases). Germline V gene data show CDR1 as SGHNT and CDR2 as YYREEE (reference sequence). V lost 4 bases to trimming and J lost 2 bases, with 12 bases between them. The CDR3 consists of 15 residues. The CDR3 nucleotides are TGTGCCAGCAGCAGAAGACAGGTCAACACCGGGGAGCTGTTTTTT. Encoded protein: CASSRRQVNTGELFF. Full variable domain (rest looked up from reference TRBV5-4 and TRBJ2-2): ETGVTQSPTHLIKTRGQQVTLRCSSQSGHNTVSWYQQALGQGPQFIFQYYREEENGRGNFPPRFSGLQFPNYSSELNVNALELDDSALYLCASSRRQVNTGELFFGEGSRLTVL.

The V call is TRBV14, the J call TRBJ1-2, with TRBD1 matching 7 bases. Germline CDR1 and CDR2: SGHDN and FVKESK. This CDR3 has 14 residues. V trimming: 4 bases; J trimming: 2 bases; junction bases outside the gene matches: 4. The CDR3 DNA is TGTGCCAGCAGCCCGAGGGGGCTCAACTATGGCTACACCTTC. It specifies CASSPRGLNYGYTF.

V usage is TRBV6-5 and J usage is TRBJ1-6; D is unclear. The CDR3 has 12 amino acids. CDR1 is MNHEY, CDR2 SVGAGI, per germline. Trimming left V 5 bases short and J 9 bases short, with 8 bases between. In DNA, the CDR3 is TGTGCCAGCAGTGGATCAGGTTCACCCCTCCACTTT. Translated: CASSGSGSPLHF.

The chain has TRBV5-4 and TRBJ2-7; 7 bases agree with TRBD1. Per germline, CDR1 SGHNT and CDR2 YYREEE (reference sequence). This CDR3 has 15 residues. J was trimmed by 2 bases and V by 4 bases; bases with no gene match: 9. Here the CDR3 DNA reads TGTGCCAGCAGCCTACAGGGGAAGAATACCTACGAGCAGTACTTC. This translates into CASSLQGKNTYEQYF.

This chain uses TRBV9 with TRBJ1-2; D gene unclear. V was trimmed by 0 bases and J by 4 bases, leaving 16 bases between them. The germline CDR1 and CDR2 sequences are SGDLS and YYNGEE. The CDR3 covers 16 residues. In DNA form, the CDR3 reads TGTGCCAGCAGCGTAGCTTTAGACAACCGGCTCTATGGCTACACCTTC. It is translated as CASSVALDNRLYGYTF.

J is TRBJ2-1 and V is TRBV11-2; no firm D call. The CDR3 spans 16 residues. The V gene lost 0 bases and the J gene lost 7 bases, with 16 bases spanning the gap. From germline, CDR1 is SGHAT and CDR2 FQNNGV. CDR3 sequence reads: CASSLDQMPRRNEQFF. The CDR3 DNA reads TGTGCCAGCAGCTTAGATCAGATGCCCCGCAGGAATGAGCAGTTCTTC.

The chain couples TRBV7-9 to TRBJ2-1; 8 bases agree with TRBD1. The V and J ends lost 5 bases and 9 bases, in that order; junction bases with no gene match: 12. The germline gives CDR1 SEHNR, CDR2 FQNEAQ (reference sequence). This CDR3 has 15 amino acids. CDR3 sequence (DNA): TGTGCCAGCAGCCAGAGGCAGGGGGCAGCGGGTGAGCAGTTCTTC. It codes for CASSQRQGAAGEQFF.

In the case of this clone: In the same sample, other DNA sequences code for this CDR3. J is TRBJ1-4 and V is TRBV5-1; the D is unclear. Trimming shortened V by 0 bases and J by 3 bases, and 6 bases separated the two germline ends. CDR3 length equals 14 residues. Germline CDR1 is SGHRS and CDR2 is YFSETQ. This CDR3 is CASSLGGANEKLFF. The CDR3 DNA reads TGCGCCAGCAGCTTGGGAGGAGCTAATGAAAAACTGTTTTTT.

The gene calls are TRBV18 and TRBJ2-3, with 8 bases identical to TRBD2. CDR1 is KGHSH, CDR2 LQKENI, per germline. J gave up 3 bases and V 2 bases, and 7 bases lay outside the gene matches. The CDR3 consists of 16 residues. CDR3 protein: CASSPIAAGGTDTQYF. DNA for the CDR3: TGTGCCAGCTCACCAATAGCGGCGGGAGGAACAGATACGCAGTATTTT.

The CDR3 protein is CASRPMDGENIQYF. CDR3 coding DNA: TGTGCCAGCAGGCCCATGGACGGGGAAAACATTCAGTACTTC. The V gene is TRBV27, the J gene TRBJ2-4; possibly TRBD2 for D (5 bases). The CDR3 has 14 amino acids. The V end was cut by 6 bases, the J end by 5 bases, with 14 bases between. Germline values: CDR1 MNHEY, CDR2 SMNVEV (reference sequence).

This sequence joins TRBV14 and TRBJ2-2; the D is unclear. The length of the CDR3 is 16 residues. The V end was cut by 4 bases, the J end by 1 base, with 13 bases between. Germline CDR1 reads SGHDN; CDR2 reads FVKESK. CDR3 residues: CASSPPTGWNTGELFF. CDR3 in DNA: TGTGCCAGCAGCCCCCCGACCGGGTGGAACACCGGGGAGCTGTTTTTT.

This clone was detected a few times. The chain combines TRBV11-2 with TRBJ1-1; no reliable D call. The CDR3 is 16 residues long. The germline V gene encodes CDR1 SGHAT and CDR2 FQNNGV. Trimming left V 1 base short and J 3 bases short, with 15 bases between. The CDR3 is CASSLGRGSRDTEAFF. CDR3 nucleotide sequence: TGTGCCAGCAGCTTAGGACGAGGGTCAAGGGACACTGAAGCTTTCTTT.

This chain links TRBV7-2 with TRBJ1-2; D ambiguous. Germline V CDR1 and CDR2: SGHTA, FQGNSA. Trimming stripped 0 bases from V and 4 bases from J, with 9 bases between. The CDR3 consists of 14 residues. The CDR3 is CASSLAIPGYGYTF. The CDR3 bases are TGTGCCAGCAGCTTAGCCATCCCGGGCTATGGCTACACCTTC.

The chain combines TRBV14 with TRBJ2-7, with a weak D call TRBD2 (6 bases). Trimming pared 1 base from V and 3 bases from J, leaving 13 bases between. Germline CDR1 and CDR2: SGHDN and FVKESK. The CDR3 is made up of 15 amino acids. The CDR3 nucleotides read TGTGCCAGCAGCCAAGGATCGGGAGTGGGCTACGAGCAGTACTTC. Its translation is CASSQGSGVGYEQYF.

This clone was observed a single time. The rearrangement links TRBV9 to TRBJ2-7; 7 nucleotides line up with TRBD1. CDR1 and CDR2 from the germline V gene are SGDLS and YYNGEE. V lost 4 bases to trimming and J lost 0 bases; unmatched junction nucleotides: 7. The CDR3 totals 15 residues. The CDR3, as DNA: TGTGCCAGCAGCCGGGACAGTCTTAGCTCCTACGAGCAGTACTTC. Translated: CASSRDSLSSYEQYF.

The chain combines TRBV15 with TRBJ1-5; D is unresolved. Germline V gene sequence: CDR1 LNHNV, CDR2 YYDKDF (reference sequence). V dropped 0 bases and J dropped 3 bases, with 12 bases sitting between them. This CDR3 region has 16 residues. In DNA, the CDR3 is TGTGCCACCAGCAGAGATCGAGGGCAGAACAATCAGCCCCAGCATTTT. It yields the protein CATSRDRGQNNQPQHF.